Following are 22 T cell receptor beta chains from one sample sequenced in a study of spatial heterogeneity in lung cancer. Time point reported: sample taken at primary tumor resection. The authors sequenced whole RNA from tumor, nontumor lung or frozen PBMC without sorting. TCRdb reprocessed the 5' RACE reads via MiXCR and lists one record per CDR3 protein. The sample lists more than 75,000 distinct CDR3 sequences; 10% to 15% were seen once. The starting material was PBMCs, obtained at surgery. Source of these receptors: a male donor with early-stage non-small cell lung cancer.

The V and J genes are TRBV11-2 and TRBJ2-2; 11 positions agree with TRBD2. Germline lookup yields CDR1 SGHAT and CDR2 FQNNGV. J lost 1 base, V lost 5 bases, and 0 bases had no gene match. The CDR3 contains 15 residues. The CDR3 protein is CASSTSGGNTGELFF. For the CDR3, the DNA is TGTGCCAGCAGCACTAGCGGGGGGAACACCGGGGAGCTGTTTTTT.

This clonotype showed up many times. This chain links TRBV6-2 or TRBV6-3 with TRBJ1-1, with D perhaps matching TRBD1 (5 bases). The V gene lost 6 bases and the J gene lost 4 bases, with 18 bases spanning the gap. In germline, CDR1 is MNHEY, CDR2 SVGEGT. The CDR3 totals 15 residues. CDR3 DNA sequence: TGTGCCAGCAGCAGAGACAGACCCAAGTCCACTGAAGCTTTCTTT. It specifies CASSRDRPKSTEAFF.

This clonotype showed up just a few times. The chain joins TRBV6-2 or TRBV6-3 to TRBJ1-2, with 7 bases identical to TRBD1. V trimming: 7 bases; J trimming: 2 bases; junction bases outside the gene matches: 10. Germline CDR1 and CDR2: MNHEY and SVGEGT. This CDR3 has 15 residues. As DNA, the CDR3 is TGTGCCAGCACCCTCAAACAGGGGAACAACTATGGCTACACCTTC. Its protein product is CASTLKQGNNYGYTF.

This clonotype has only a few counts. The J gene is TRBJ2-3, the V gene TRBV27; a weak D match, TRBD1 (6 bases). Germline V gene data show CDR1 as MNHEY and CDR2 as SMNVEV (reference sequence). This CDR3 has 14 residues. The V and J ends lost 6 bases and 7 bases respectively, with 17 bases between them. The CDR3 sequence is CASRRGRDIYTQYF. The DNA of the CDR3 is TGTGCCAGCAGAAGAGGAAGGGACATCTATACGCAGTATTTT.

V usage is TRBV12-3 or TRBV12-4 and J usage is TRBJ2-2; 8 nucleotides agree with TRBD2. The length of the CDR3 is 16 residues. The J segment lost 6 bases and the V segment lost 9 bases, leaving 15 bases of the junction unmatched. The CDR3: CASRGHEGTRAGELFF. CDR3 nucleotide sequence: TGTGCCAGTAGGGGACATGAAGGGACTAGAGCCGGGGAGCTGTTTTTT.

The chain couples TRBV12-3 or TRBV12-4 to TRBJ2-5; no firm D call. CDR3 length equals 11 residues. Trimming cost V 3 bases and J 7 bases, with 6 bases left between them. CDR3 nucleotide sequence: TGTGCCAGCAGTTTCCTCGGGACCCAGTACTTC. This codes for CASSFLGTQYF.

This clonotype was detected many times. The chain has TRBV29-1 and TRBJ2-3, with D hard to call. The CDR3 is 10 residues long. V lost 6 bases and J lost 3, with 4 bases in between. Germline values: CDR1 SQVTM, CDR2 ANQGSEA. The CDR3, as DNA: TGCAGCGTCCGAACAGATACGCAGTATTTT. Amino acid sequence: CSVRTDTQYF.

This clonotype was recorded a few times. The chain links TRBV7-3 to TRBJ2-3; no definite D call. The CDR3 totals 16 residues. Germline CDR1 is SGHTA and CDR2 is FQGTGA. With 5 bases removed from V and 2 bases from J, the gap between germline ends came to 17 bases. CDR3 region: CASSPYVSADTDTQYF. Written as DNA, the CDR3 is TGTGCCAGCAGCCCCTACGTCTCGGCCGACACAGATACGCAGTATTTT.

V gene TRBV5-1 combines with J gene TRBJ2-1, with 10 bases that match TRBD2. Trimming took 4 bases from V and 13 from J; bases not matched to a gene: 23. CDR1 and CDR2 (germline): SGHRS, YFSETQ. The CDR3 extends over 18 amino acids. The DNA for the CDR3 is TGCGCCAGCAGCGAAGGTTGGCAGGGGGTAGGACTAGCGGTGACACAGTTCTTC. Amino acids: CASSEGWQGVGLAVTQFF.

This clonotype was detected ten times or more. The chain joins TRBV3-1 to TRBJ2-7, with a weak D call TRBD2 (5 bases). V was trimmed by 4 bases and J by 2 bases, leaving 15 bases between them. The CDR3 loop spans 15 amino acids. Germline V gene data show CDR1 as LGHDT and CDR2 as YNNKEL (reference sequence). The DNA of the CDR3 is TGTGCCAGCAGCCTGGTATGGAGGCCCCCCTACGAGCAGTACTTC. This gives the protein CASSLVWRPPYEQYF.

The chain couples TRBV2 to TRBJ2-2, with a weak D call TRBD2 (6 bases). V lost 7 bases, J lost 1 base, and 10 bases lay in between. In germline, CDR1 is SNHLY, CDR2 FYNNEI. The CDR3 length is 14 residues. Here the CDR3 reads CASIGAGNTGELFF. The CDR3, as DNA: TGTGCCAGCATCGGAGCGGGGAACACCGGGGAGCTGTTTTTT.

The rearrangement uses TRBV7-2 and TRBJ2-7, with no clear D. V was trimmed by 4 bases and J by 6 bases, leaving 7 bases between them. The CDR3 is 11 amino acids. CDR1 is SGHTA and CDR2 is FQGNSA in the germline V gene. The CDR3 is CASSWGSEQYF. CDR3 in DNA: TGTGCCAGCAGCTGGGGAAGCGAGCAGTACTTC.

CDR3 in amino acids: CASSLRTAFSSTF. The DNA of the CDR3 is TGTGCCAGCAGTTTGCGGACAGCGTTTTCTTCTACCTTC. The chain carries TRBV12-3 or TRBV12-4 and TRBJ1-2, with a weak D call TRBD1 (6 bases). The CDR3 is 13 residues long. V was pared by 3 bases and J by 14 bases, with 19 bases between.

This clonotype was observed a few times. V usage is TRBV30 and J usage is TRBJ1-1; D call uncertain. The germline V gene has CDR1 GTSNPN and CDR2 SVGIG (reference sequence). The ends were cut back, 2 bases at V and 2 bases at J, with 9 bases in the middle. This CDR3 is built from 13 residues. This chain's CDR3 is CAWSRTDNTEAFF. The DNA for the CDR3 is TGTGCCTGGAGTCGGACGGATAACACTGAAGCTTTCTTT.

The chain combines TRBV2 with TRBJ1-4; maybe TRBD1 (6 bases). V was pared by 4 bases and J by 5 bases, with 11 bases between. The CDR3 spans 14 residues. CDR1 is SNHLY, CDR2 FYNNEI, per germline. Here the CDR3 reads CASSGNRVNEKLFF. The CDR3 DNA is TGTGCCAGCAGTGGGAACAGGGTCAATGAAAAACTGTTTTTT.

This chain links TRBV28 with TRBJ2-2; D not resolved. The CDR3 covers 16 residues. V was pared by 5 bases and J by 5 bases, with 18 bases between. CDR1 MDHEN and CDR2 SYDVKM come from the germline V gene. The CDR3 DNA is TGTGCCAGCAGTCCTTCTAGGGAAGAAGGGACCGGGGAGCTGTTTTTT. It encodes CASSPSREEGTGELFF. Full variable domain (outside the CDR3, taken from reference TRBV28 and TRBJ2-2): DVKVTQSSRYLVKRTGEKVFLECVQDMDHENMFWYRQDPGLGLRLIYFSYDVKMKEKGDIPEGYSVSREKKERFSLILESASTNQTSMYLCASSPSREEGTGELFFGEGSRLTVL.

The J gene is TRBJ2-7, the V gene TRBV7-9; 7 bases line up with TRBD1. The V gene's germline CDR1 is SEHNR and CDR2 FQNEAQ (reference sequence). The V segment lost 5 bases and the J segment 4 bases; nucleotides outside the gene matches: 2. The CDR3 has 12 residues. CDR3 sequence (DNA): TGTGCCAGCAGCCTGGGACAGTACGAGCAGTACTTC. Protein sequence: CASSLGQYEQYF.

The chain is built from TRBV29-1 and TRBJ2-1; 11 nucleotides match TRBD2. Trimming cost V 0 bases and J 5 bases; bases outside gene matches: 12. This CDR3 contains 18 residues. Per the germline V gene, CDR1 is SQVTM and CDR2 is ANQGSEA. CDR3 loop: CSVEEGLLAGGRNNEQFF. The CDR3 nucleotides read TGCAGCGTTGAAGAGGGCCTCCTAGCGGGGGGACGGAACAATGAGCAGTTCTTC.

The sample holds many counts of this clonotype. This chain connects TRBV27 to TRBJ1-4; 7 nucleotides agree with TRBD1. Germline loops: CDR1 MNHEY, CDR2 SMNVEV (reference sequence). The CDR3 runs to 15 residues. Trimming took 4 bases from V and 10 from J; bases not matched to a gene: 12. The chain's CDR3 is CASSSFDREGRKLFF. DNA of the CDR3: TGTGCCAGCAGTTCCTTTGACAGGGAAGGAAGAAAACTGTTTTTT.

A single count supports this clonotype. V and J are TRBV18 and TRBJ2-7; D remains ambiguous. Trimming pared 0 bases from V and 1 base from J, leaving 4 bases between. CDR1 and CDR2 (germline): KGHSH, LQKENI. The CDR3 runs 13 residues. CDR3 region: CASSPPESYEQYF. The CDR3 nucleotides read TGTGCCAGCTCACCACCCGAATCCTACGAGCAGTACTTC.

This clonotype was observed a handful of times. The chain joins TRBV5-1 to TRBJ1-1, with D possibly TRBD1 on 6 matching bases. This CDR3 region has 14 residues. Trimming took 3 bases from V and 1 from J, leaving 10 bases between them. Germline V CDR1 and CDR2: SGHRS, YFSETQ. CDR3 sequence: CASSWGAQNTEAFF. As DNA, the CDR3 is TGCGCCAGCAGCTGGGGGGCGCAGAACACTGAAGCTTTCTTT. The full variable domain, in which reference TRBV5-1 and TRBJ1-1 provide the parts outside the CDR3, is KAGVTQTPRYLIKTRGQQVTLSCSPISGHRSVSWYQQTPGQGLQFLFEYFSETQRNKGNFPGRFSGRQFSNSRSEMNVSTLELGDSALYLCASSWGAQNTEAFFGQGTRLTVV.

This clonotype was seen only a few times. The V gene is TRBV7-6, the J gene TRBJ2-3; perhaps TRBD1 as D (5 bases). The CDR3 length is 13 residues. Germline assignment: CDR1 SGHVS and CDR2 FNYEAQ. Deletions cut 5 bases from V and 4 bases from J, with 10 bases between. In DNA form, the CDR3 reads TGTGCCAGCAGCATAGGGGCGGCAGATACGCAGTATTTT. Its translation: CASSIGAADTQYF.